Described below is a single TCR beta chain sequence and its context. The target antigen is unknown. From the 5' RACE reads, TCRdb lists one entry per CDR3 protein and no DNA. The clone table shows some 390,000 distinct CDR3 sequences, with the ten largest holding about 10%. This entry comes from a study of T cells expressing NK-cell markers. Germline V gene data show CDR1 as ENHRY and CDR2 as SYGVKD. This CDR3 contains 13 residues. Whole-study results and caveats: The dominant NKG2C+ clonotypes represented about 1.0-7.0% of CD8+ T cells in six donors.

The chain combines TRBV10-3 with TRBJ2-7. The material sequenced was blood T cells: a sorted CD56 or NKG2C T cell subset, CD4+ or CD8+ T cells, or bulk PBMC T cells (not recorded which). This sequence originates from a woman in her 50s in good health. This chain's CDR3 is CAMQANAGGEQYF.